The 17 T cell receptor beta chains listed next were all sequenced from one sample in a study of breast tumors, draining lymph nodes, adjacent tissues. In TCRdb, the multiplex PCR reads were re-called with MiXCR into one record per CDR3 protein. Of approximately 210,000 distinct CDR3 sequences in the sample, approximately 30% were seen once. Breast cancer patients provided tissue from their axillary draining lymph nodes. Sequences were obtained from axillary lymph node tissue. The receptor set was obtained from a female donor with breast cancer. Some clones in this sample may be carry-over from other donors' samples.

At least ten counts were recorded for this clonotype. CDR3 DNA sequence: TGTGCCAGCAGTTTATTCCAGGGGAATTCACCCCTCCACTTT. Encoded protein: CASSLFQGNSPLHF. The chain couples TRBV28 to TRBJ1-6; D is perhaps TRBD1 (6 bases). The CDR3 totals 14 residues. The V and J ends lost 1 base and 7 bases respectively, with 8 bases between them. Germline V gene data show CDR1 as MDHEN and CDR2 as SYDVKM.

This clonotype was detected many times. The CDR3 sequence is CASSLGWDTHGYTF. The CDR3 DNA reads TGCGCCAGCAGCTTGGGGTGGGACACCCATGGCTACACCTTC. The chain recombines TRBV5-1 with TRBJ1-2; the D gene is possibly TRBD1 (6 bases). The V and J ends lost 0 bases and 6 bases respectively, with 12 bases between them. The CDR3 loop spans 14 amino acids. Germline assignment: CDR1 SGHRS and CDR2 YFSETQ.

This clonotype has a count of ten or more. This chain joins TRBV19 and TRBJ2-5; D not resolved. V was clipped by 5 bases and J by 4 bases, with 11 bases between them. From germline, CDR1 is LNHDA and CDR2 SQIVND (reference sequence). The CDR3 loop spans 13 amino acids. CDR3 amino acids: CASSARPVETQYF. The CDR3 DNA follows: TGTGCCAGTAGTGCCCGACCCGTAGAGACCCAGTACTTC. Using reference TRBV19 and TRBJ2-5 for the parts outside the CDR3, the full variable domain is DGGITQSPKYLFRKEGQNVTLSCEQNLNHDAMYWYRQDPGQGLRLIYYSQIVNDFQKGDIAEGYSVSREKKESFPLTVTSAQKNPTAFYLCASSARPVETQYFGPGTRLLVL.

This chain connects TRBV7-9 to TRBJ1-1; unclear D gene. With 3 bases removed from V and 1 base from J, the gap between germline ends came to 6 bases. Germline CDR1 is SEHNR and CDR2 is FQNEAQ (reference sequence). The CDR3 has 13 amino acids. In DNA form, the CDR3 reads TGTGCCAGCAGCTTCCGCAAGAACACTGAAGCTTTCTTT. Its translation: CASSFRKNTEAFF.

The J gene is TRBJ2-1, the V gene TRBV29-1; the D is unclear. Germline CDR1 and CDR2: SQVTM and ANQGSEA. V was pared by 7 bases and J by 0 bases, with 19 bases between. This CDR3 region has 16 residues. The CDR3 region has the DNA TGCAGCGGGAGTATTCACGGGTCACACTCCTACAATGAGCAGTTCTTC. Translated, it gives CSGSIHGSHSYNEQFF.

This clonotype occurred many times. The chain employs TRBV19 and TRBJ1-5; D is undetermined. Germline lookup yields CDR1 LNHDA and CDR2 SQIVND (reference sequence). The CDR3 length is 13 residues. V was cut by 5 bases and J by 5 bases, with 10 bases left in between. As DNA, the CDR3 is TGTGCCAGTAGTCGTAACACGTATCAGCCCCAGCATTTT. This gives the protein CASSRNTYQPQHF.

About this clonotype: A read error may account for a junction end that differs from germline. V is TRBV7-6 and J is TRBJ2-1; 7 bases align to TRBD2. From germline, CDR1 is SGHVS and CDR2 FNYEAQ. The CDR3 runs 17 residues. CDR3 sequence: CTSNSGAAGELRNEQFF. DNA of the CDR3: TGTACCAGCAACTCTGGGGCGGCGGGAGAGTTACGCAATGAGCAGTTCTTC. Together with reference TRBV7-6 and TRBJ2-1, the CDR3 gives the full variable domain: GAGVSQSPRYKVTKRGQDVALRCDPISGHVSLYWYRQALGQGPEFLTYFNYEAQQDKSGLPNDRFSAERPEGSISTLTIQRTEQRDSAMYRCTSNSGAAGELRNEQFFGPGTRLTVL.

This clonotype was observed at least ten times. The chain has TRBV20-1 and TRBJ2-5, with TRBD2 as a possible D gene (5 bases). V lost 5 bases to trimming and J lost 0 bases, with 16 bases between them. The CDR3 spans 15 residues. Germline loops: CDR1 DFQATT, CDR2 SNEGSKA (reference sequence). The CDR3 protein is CSARRRVAYQETQYF. CDR3 coding DNA: TGCAGTGCTCGGCGCCGGGTAGCGTACCAAGAGACCCAGTACTTC.

With regard to this clonotype: At one end, the junction sequence differs from germline, possibly due to a read error. The chain uses TRBV10-3 and TRBJ2-7, with 7 bases that match TRBD2. CDR3 length: 16 amino acids. CDR1 is ENHRY, CDR2 SYGVKD, per germline. CDR3 residues: CAISDPGEGPSYERYF. CDR3 bases: TGTGCCATCAGTGATCCCGGGGAGGGTCCATCCTACGAGCGGTACTTC.

In its sample, this clonotype was seen many times. The rearrangement links TRBV7-2 to TRBJ2-7; 9 bases agree with TRBD2. Germline V CDR1 and CDR2: SGHTA, FQGNSA. The CDR3 contains 15 residues. V trimming: 5 bases; J trimming: 1 base; junction bases outside the gene matches: 6. The CDR3 loop is CASSPSGGNSYEQYF. DNA of the CDR3: TGTGCCAGCAGCCCCAGCGGGGGGAATTCCTACGAGCAGTACTTC.

V usage is TRBV6-6 and J usage is TRBJ2-5; tentatively, D is TRBD2 (6 bases). The V end lost 5 bases, the J end lost 5 bases, and 18 bases lay between the germline ends. This CDR3 spans 15 amino acids. CDR1 and CDR2 from the germline V gene are MNHNY and SVGAGI (reference sequence). As DNA, the CDR3 is TGTGCCAGCAGTCGTGTACGGGGAGGTGGGGAGACCCAGTACTTC. It codes for CASSRVRGGGETQYF.

This clonotype was observed at least ten times. This chain links TRBV19 with TRBJ1-2; tentative D call: TRBD1 (6 bases). There are 14 residues in the CDR3. V gave up 4 bases and J gave up 7 bases, with 16 bases separating them. The germline CDR1 and CDR2 sequences are LNHDA and SQIVND (reference sequence). The CDR3 is CASSRDMEFGGYTF. CDR3 DNA: TGTGCCAGTAGTAGGGACATGGAATTCGGTGGCTACACCTTC.

In this sample, this clonotype turned up many times. The chain combines TRBV20-1 with TRBJ2-7; 10 bases line up with TRBD2. With V trimmed by 6 bases and J by 2 bases, 4 bases remained unmatched. The CDR3 extends over 13 amino acids. The germline V gene has CDR1 DFQATT and CDR2 SNEGSKA (reference sequence). CDR3 sequence: CSAQREGPYEQYF. CDR3 DNA sequence: TGCAGTGCCCAGCGGGAGGGTCCCTACGAGCAGTACTTC.

This clonotype was counted ten times or more. The chain is built from TRBV6-5 and TRBJ2-1, with D uncertain. The CDR3 sequence is 15 residues long. V shed 1 base and J shed 7 bases, with 14 bases lying between them. The germline V gene encodes CDR1 MNHEY and CDR2 SVGAGI. In DNA form, the CDR3 reads TGTGCCAGCAGTTACTTGGGCAGACGGGTAAATGAGCAGTTCTTC. Translating it yields CASSYLGRRVNEQFF.

The chain recombines TRBV5-1 with TRBJ2-2; 11 nucleotides agree with TRBD1. V trimming: 4 bases; J trimming: 3 bases; junction bases outside the gene matches: 5. Germline CDR1 reads SGHRS; CDR2 reads YFSETQ. This CDR3 has 16 residues. CDR3 sequence: CASSRTGGLYTGELFF. CDR3 bases: TGCGCCAGCAGCCGGACAGGGGGCCTATACACCGGGGAGCTGTTTTTT.

At least ten counts were recorded for this clonotype. The V gene is TRBV6-2 or TRBV6-3, the J gene TRBJ2-7, with 10 bases that match TRBD2. Germline CDR1 MNHEY, CDR2 SVGEGT. Germline trimming cut 5 bases from V and 9 bases from J; bases unmatched to any gene: 13. This CDR3 is 15 amino acids long. CDR3 protein: CASSHTGLAGVVQYF. The CDR3 nucleotides read TGTGCCAGCAGTCATACGGGCCTAGCGGGAGTCGTGCAGTACTTC.

This clonotype was counted at least ten times. V is TRBV12-3 or TRBV12-4 and J is TRBJ1-3; possible D gene TRBD1, 5 bases. V lost 4 bases and J 1 base, leaving 17 bases between the germline ends. The CDR3 is 17 residues long. CDR3 bases: TGTGCCAGCAGTTGGGGCTTCAGTGGGACGTCTGGAAACACCATATATTTT. Translating gives CASSWGFSGTSGNTIYF.